The 21 T cell receptor beta chains presented below share a single source sample, sequenced in a study of neurological immune-mediated disorders (dated by TCRdb to between 2019 and 2020). The library was produced with 5' RACE. Sequencing was performed on an Illumina HiSeq 2500. TCRdb reanalyzed the raw reads on its own, using fastp at Q25 for trimming and MiXCR for clone calling, and kept in-frame beta chains. When rows share a CDR3 protein, they turn into one entry using the most common DNA and genes. This sample is represented by approximately 65,000 distinct CDR3 sequences; roughly 4.9% of them were singletons. The top ten clonotypes cover roughly 6% of the sample. Specimen: PBMCs. These receptors were collected from a human donor with multiple sclerosis. The donor label of this sample is uncertain.

This clonotype was seen ten or more times. The chain has TRBV5-6 and TRBJ2-1, with D perhaps assigned TRBD1 or TRBD2 (5 bases each). CDR3 length: 16 amino acids. Trimming removed 4 bases from V and 10 bases from J, with 24 bases in between. CDR1 SGHDT and CDR2 YYEEEE come from the germline V gene. CDR3 DNA sequence: TGTGCCAGCAGCCACAAACCCCGGGGCCTCTTGGGAGAGCAGTTCTTC. Amino acid sequence: CASSHKPRGLLGEQFF. The variable domain in full, with the rest retrieved from reference TRBV5-6 and TRBJ2-1, is DAGVTQSPTHLIKTRGQQVTLRCSPKSGHDTVSWYQQALGQGPQFIFQYYEEEERQRGNFPDRFSGHQFPNYSSELNVNALLLGDSALYLCASSHKPRGLLGEQFFGPGTRLTVL.

J is TRBJ2-7 and V is TRBV19; 7 nucleotides match TRBD1. The CDR3 is made up of 14 amino acids. After removal of 6 bases from V and 0 bases from J, the junction contained 5 bases not matched to a gene. The germline gives CDR1 LNHDA, CDR2 SQIVND (reference sequence). This CDR3 is CASRDRPSSYEQYF. Here the CDR3 DNA reads TGTGCCAGTAGGGACAGGCCAAGCTCCTACGAGCAGTACTTC.

This clonotype was recorded many times. The V and J genes are TRBV9 and TRBJ2-7; D uncertain. V lost 0 bases and J 2 bases, leaving 12 bases between the germline ends. The V gene's germline CDR1 is SGDLS and CDR2 YYNGEE. The CDR3 is 15 amino acids. The DNA of the CDR3 is TGTGCCAGCAGCGTAGATGGAACAGCAACCTACGAGCAGTACTTC. It specifies CASSVDGTATYEQYF. The full variable domain, completed using reference TRBV9 and TRBJ2-7, is DSGVTQTPKHLITATGQRVTLRCSPRSGDLSVYWYQQSLDQGLQFLIQYYNGEERAKGNILERFSAQQFPDLHSELNLSSLELGDSALYFCASSVDGTATYEQYFGPGTRLTVT.

This clonotype was recorded at least ten times. The genes are TRBV10-3 and TRBJ1-2, with TRBD1 as a possible D gene (5 bases). The CDR3 loop spans 14 amino acids. Trimming left V 7 bases short and J 1 base short, with 13 bases between. Germline CDR1 reads ENHRY; CDR2 reads SYGVKD. Here the CDR3 reads CAITSGGRNYGYTF. The CDR3 coding sequence is TGTGCCATCACCTCTGGGGGTCGTAACTATGGCTACACCTTC.

This clonotype was seen many times. This chain connects TRBV12-3 or TRBV12-4 to TRBJ2-1; D assignment may be TRBD1 or TRBD2 (6 bases each). Trimming took 6 bases from V and 4 from J, leaving 16 bases between them. The CDR3 contains 15 residues. CDR3 region: CASRNKGGPYNEQFF. The CDR3 coding sequence is TGTGCCAGCAGAAACAAGGGGGGACCTTACAATGAGCAGTTCTTC.

This clonotype appeared many times. The chain links TRBV5-5 to TRBJ1-5; D ambiguous. Germline CDR1 reads SGHKS; CDR2 reads YYEKEE (reference sequence). The CDR3 extends over 14 amino acids. Between the trimmed V and J ends, which lost 4 bases and 1 base, there was a span of 9 bases. CDR3 loop: CASSLGLSNQPQHF. DNA of the CDR3: TGTGCCAGCAGCCTGGGTCTGAGCAATCAGCCCCAGCATTTT.

This clonotype occurred many times. The chain recombines TRBV3-1 with TRBJ2-1, with 8 bases fitting TRBD1. J gave up 6 bases and V 4 bases, and 2 bases lay outside the gene matches. The CDR3 covers 13 residues. The germline gives CDR1 LGHDT, CDR2 YNNKEL (reference sequence). CDR3 region: CASSPDRGNEQFF. The CDR3 region has the DNA TGTGCCAGCAGCCCAGACAGGGGCAATGAGCAGTTCTTC.

The sample holds many counts of this clonotype. The DNA is left out, because the CDR3 cannot be placed on it with certainty; the CDR3 is given as TCRdb lists it. This sequence joins TRBV6-5 and TRBJ1-1. The CDR3 spans 14 amino acids, including both terminal residues. Germline values: CDR1 MNHEY, CDR2 SVGAGI. The chain's CDR3 is CASSTSQRDTEAFF.

CDR3 coding DNA: TGTGCCATCAGTGATTTACTAGCGGGCTCCTACGAGCAGTACTTC. It yields the protein CAISDLLAGSYEQYF. This chain joins TRBV10-3 and TRBJ2-7; the match to TRBD2 covers 9 bases. The CDR3 covers 15 residues. Looked up from germline, CDR1 is ENHRY and CDR2 is SYGVKD. V trimming: 3 bases; J trimming: 0 bases; junction bases outside the gene matches: 3.

V is TRBV7-9 and J is TRBJ2-7, with 9 bases aligning to TRBD1. The J segment lost 1 base and the V segment lost 5 bases, leaving 3 bases of the junction unmatched. This CDR3 comprises 14 residues. Germline V gene data show CDR1 as SEHNR and CDR2 as FQNEAQ (reference sequence). The CDR3 DNA reads TGTGCCAGCAGCCCGGACAGGGGATCCTACGAGCAGTACTTC. Residues: CASSPDRGSYEQYF.

In this sample, this clonotype turned up a few times. This chain uses TRBV5-1 with TRBJ1-2; the match to TRBD1 covers 8 bases. CDR1 and CDR2 (germline): SGHRS, YFSETQ. There are 14 residues in the CDR3. J lost 3 bases, V lost 4 bases, and 5 bases had no gene match. This chain's CDR3 is CASSATGGDYGYTF. CDR3 nucleotide sequence: TGCGCCAGCAGCGCCACAGGGGGTGACTATGGCTACACCTTC.

This chain connects TRBV2 to TRBJ2-3, with D perhaps TRBD2 (5 bases). CDR1 and CDR2 (germline): SNHLY, FYNNEI. The CDR3 length is 15 residues. V was cut by 7 bases and J by 0 bases, with 14 bases left in between. The CDR3 DNA sequence: TGTGCCAGCACATTCCGGCGGACTAGCACAGATACGCAGTATTTT. The encoded protein is CASTFRRTSTDTQYF.

This clonotype was detected ten times or more. The rearrangement links TRBV5-1 to TRBJ2-7; TRBD1 might be the D (5 bases). Per germline, CDR1 SGHRS and CDR2 YFSETQ. CDR3 length: 14 residues. The ends were cut back, 4 bases at V and 6 bases at J, with 17 bases in the middle. The CDR3 sequence: CASSPGGRASEQYF. The CDR3 DNA sequence: TGCGCCAGCAGCCCGGGCGGCAGGGCCTCCGAGCAGTACTTC.

This clonotype was seen at least ten times. This chain links TRBV7-9 with TRBJ2-5, with 9 nucleotides matching TRBD1. The CDR3 runs 13 residues. CDR1 is SEHNR, CDR2 FQNEAQ, per germline (reference sequence). V lost 3 bases, J lost 7 bases, and 3 bases stayed unmatched. This chain's CDR3 is CASSFGTGTTQYF. Written as DNA, the CDR3 is TGTGCCAGCAGCTTCGGGACAGGGACGACCCAGTACTTC.

This clonotype was recorded at least ten times. The chain recombines TRBV2 with TRBJ1-3, with no clear D. Looked up from germline, CDR1 is SNHLY and CDR2 is FYNNEI. The V end was cut by 2 bases, the J end by 2 bases, with 10 bases between. The CDR3 totals 15 residues. CDR3 residues: CASSELRATGNTIYF. The CDR3 nucleotides are TGTGCCAGCAGTGAATTGCGGGCGACTGGAAACACCATATATTTT.

In this sample, this clonotype turned up many times. This chain uses TRBV29-1 with TRBJ1-2; 8 bases fit TRBD1. CDR1 and CDR2 (germline): SQVTM, ANQGSEA. V lost 6 bases and J lost 8; bases outside the gene matches: 17. CDR3 length: 15 amino acids. The CDR3 DNA follows: TGCAGCGTACCCCACTCCCCAAGCAGGGGGCAAGGCTACACCTTC. The encoded protein is CSVPHSPSRGQGYTF.

This clonotype was seen repeatedly, ten times or more. V and J are TRBV20-1 and TRBJ2-1, with D possibly TRBD1 on 5 matching bases. CDR1 DFQATT and CDR2 SNEGSKA come from the germline V gene (reference sequence). The CDR3 length is 15 residues. The germline V and J ends were trimmed by 1 base and 1 base, with 11 bases remaining between them. The CDR3 nucleotides are TGCAGTGCTAGAGGGGTGGCAGGGTCCTACAATGAGCAGTTCTTC. Translating it yields CSARGVAGSYNEQFF.

This clonotype was found many times. A much more abundant neighbour one base away suggests this may be a read error. The chain has TRBV6-5 and TRBJ1-2, with TRBD1 as a possible D gene (5 bases). Germline-derived CDR1 and CDR2 are MNHEY and SVGAGI. The CDR3 runs to 13 residues. The CDR3 sequence is CVSTGTTDYGYTF. CDR3 bases: TGTGTCAGCACCGGGACGACCGACTATGGCTACACCTTC.

This clonotype was picked up many times. The chain links TRBV6-2 or TRBV6-3 to TRBJ2-7; possibly TRBD2 for D (6 bases). The CDR3 is 16 residues long. Looked up from germline, CDR1 is MNHEY and CDR2 is SVGEGT. V was cut by 6 bases and J by 3 bases, with 21 bases left in between. The DNA of the CDR3 is TGTGCCAGCAGCCCCGGGGGAGGACGCCGGGTCTACGAGCAGTACTTC. It translates to CASSPGGGRRVYEQYF.

This clonotype was detected ten times or more. The V and J genes are TRBV5-1 and TRBJ1-1, with D possibly being TRBD1 (6 bases). CDR1 and CDR2 from the germline V gene are SGHRS and YFSETQ. V gave up 3 bases and J gave up 4 bases, with 16 bases separating them. This CDR3 spans 15 amino acids. The CDR3 DNA follows: TGCGCCAGCAGCTGGGGGGCCCTGGGGGTCACTGAAGCTTTCTTT. This codes for CASSWGALGVTEAFF.

With respect to this clonotype: Because the CDR3's place on the DNA is in doubt, the DNA is left out and the CDR3 is given as listed by TCRdb. The chain links TRBV5-1 to TRBJ1-2. Germline V CDR1 and CDR2: SGHRS, YFSETQ. The CDR3 sequence runs 20 residues, both termini included. CDR3 loop: CASSFYICSAIRQGNFGYTF.